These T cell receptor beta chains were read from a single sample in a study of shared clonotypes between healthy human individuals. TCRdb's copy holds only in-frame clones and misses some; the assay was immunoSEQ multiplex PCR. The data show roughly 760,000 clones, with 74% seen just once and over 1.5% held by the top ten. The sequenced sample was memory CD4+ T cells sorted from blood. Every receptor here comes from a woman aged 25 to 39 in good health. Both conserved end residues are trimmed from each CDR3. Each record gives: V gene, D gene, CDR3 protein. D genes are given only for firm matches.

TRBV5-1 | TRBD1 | ASSLAKGTDQETQY
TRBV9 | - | ASSVGMANSYEQY
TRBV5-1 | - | ASSLGTASGANVLT
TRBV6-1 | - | ASSEFTDTQY
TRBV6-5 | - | ASSQVMNTEAF
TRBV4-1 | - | ASSQEGRENTEAF
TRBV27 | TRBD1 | ASSFRGGQRRHYGYT
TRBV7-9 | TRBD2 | ASSETSGREDEQF
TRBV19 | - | ASSQGNRPGELF
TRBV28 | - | ASSSTGTSHEQY
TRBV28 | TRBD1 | ASSRGTGFNEKLF
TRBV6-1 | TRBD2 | ASNLAGELIQF
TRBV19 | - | ASSTHVGARMGQPQH
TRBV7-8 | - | ASSLGITDTQY
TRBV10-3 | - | AISREPPYEQY
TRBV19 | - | ASTMGLWREKLF
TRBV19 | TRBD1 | ASSSTGTGHYEQY
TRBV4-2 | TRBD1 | ASSRTTGTGAYEQY
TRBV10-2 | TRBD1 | ASSRDYRGANTEAF
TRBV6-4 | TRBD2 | ASSTGTRLF
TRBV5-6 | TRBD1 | ASSMSTGGWVGGYT
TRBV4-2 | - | ASSQGDTQY
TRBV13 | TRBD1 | ASSQTGQGLSGANVLT
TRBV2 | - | ASSEVAVITEAF
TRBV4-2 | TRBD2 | ASSQESGAWDEQF
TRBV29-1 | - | SVGQRTTEAF
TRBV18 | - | ASSAYGDTQY
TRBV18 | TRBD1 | ASSSGQGNYGYT
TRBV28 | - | ASTFTGTYGYT
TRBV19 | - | ASKDRRDSEQY
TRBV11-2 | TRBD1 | ASSITGDQPQH
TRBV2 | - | ASSELDQQETQY
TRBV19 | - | ASSLPRGSRPGTDTQY
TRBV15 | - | ATSRPVGGAGETQY
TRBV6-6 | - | ASSSPPETEAF